This T cell receptor (beta chain) was profiled in a study of T cell responses to AZD1222 COVID-19 vaccine. Study summary: Whether given at about 4 or about 12 weeks, second doses were pooled.

Study-wide findings and caveats: In a largely white British group with more females than males, clonal diversity was possibly underestimated. At 160-218 and 743-854, vaccine-associated CD4 TCRs were dominant, and they spanned spike. Samples come after the peak T cell response, not at day 14.

Remarks on this clone: Its target is not known.

The germline V gene encodes CDR1 LNHDA and CDR2 SQIVND (reference sequence). The J segment lost 7 bases and the V segment lost 9 bases, leaving 4 bases of the junction unmatched. CDR3 length: 13 amino acids. TCRdb's table, derived via immunoSEQ multiplex PCR, lists solely in-frame clones and lacks some. The table lists 95,000 to 150,000 clones, 85% to 90% of them singletons. V and J are TRBV19 and TRBJ1-5, with TRBD1 matching 12 bases. The sequence came from an adult in good health. The material sequenced was peripheral blood, taken on day 0 of AZD1222 vaccination. CDR3 sequence reads: CASGTGGLQPQHF. CDR3 DNA: TGTGCCAGCGGGACAGGGGGCCTGCAGCCCCAGCATTTT.